This TCR beta chain appears in the sequencing data of a study of OX40 agonist ivuxolimab in advanced cancers. For the study at large: The study treated patients with ivuxolimab, an agonistic anti-OX40 (CD134) antibody.

TCRdb's table, derived via immunoSEQ multiplex PCR, lists solely in-frame clones and lacks some. The sample records about 62,000 clones, roughly 87% being singletons. With V trimmed by 5 bases and J by 5 bases, 8 bases remained unmatched. CDR3 length: 15 amino acids. Germline V gene lookup returns CDR1 MRHNA and CDR2 SNTAGT. The specimen comprised CD4+ or CD8+ T cells sorted from blood, sampled in a trial of the OX40 agonist ivuxolimab. This clonotype originated in an adult with an advanced solid tumor such as melanoma, head and neck, liver or kidney cancer. The chain carries TRBV6-4 and TRBJ1-2, with 10 nucleotides matching TRBD1. CDR3 in DNA: TGTGCCAGCAGTCCGGGGCCGGGACAGGGGTATGGCTACACCTTC. Amino acids: CASSPGPGQGYGYTF.